This T cell receptor (beta chain) was retrieved from a study of blood T cells in healthy people across ages. Notes on the study in general: The study found TCR beta diversity correlated strongly with naive T cell percentage.

J lost 8 bases, V lost 5 bases, and 9 bases had no gene match. CDR3 length equals 14 residues. PBMCs numbering at least 6 million were isolated per sample. A J-beta primer mix and a sample-barcoded 5' primer were used in a second PCR of about 7 to 12 cycles. TCRdb redid the calling of the 5' RACE reads with MiXCR, one entry per CDR3 protein. This table has around 1.5 million distinct CDR3 sequences, almost 60% appearing once. Turning to this clonotype: Its antigen is as yet unknown.

This receptor was taken from a man between 18 and 29 years old in good health. Sequences were obtained from blood. This chain links TRBV12-3 or TRBV12-4 with TRBJ2-7; TRBD2 matches 10 bases. DNA for the CDR3: TGTGCCAGCAGTAATGAGCGGGAGGGTAGCAAGCAGTACTTC. It is translated as CASSNEREGSKQYF.